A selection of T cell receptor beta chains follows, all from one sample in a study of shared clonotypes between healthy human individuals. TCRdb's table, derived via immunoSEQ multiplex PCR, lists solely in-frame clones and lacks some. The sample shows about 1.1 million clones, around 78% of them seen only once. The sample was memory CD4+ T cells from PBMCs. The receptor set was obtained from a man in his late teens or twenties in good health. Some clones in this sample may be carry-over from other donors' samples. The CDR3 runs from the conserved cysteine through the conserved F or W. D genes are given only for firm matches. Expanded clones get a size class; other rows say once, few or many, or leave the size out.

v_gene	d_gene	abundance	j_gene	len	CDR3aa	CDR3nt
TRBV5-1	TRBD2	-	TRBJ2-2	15	CASSFSAGVTGELFF	TGCGCCAGCAGCTTTTCAGCGGGAGTGACCGGGGAGCTGTTTTTT
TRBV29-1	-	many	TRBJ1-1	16	CSVESVGLPLNTEAFF	TGCAGCGTTGAATCTGTAGGCCTACCCTTGAACACTGAAGCTTTCTTT
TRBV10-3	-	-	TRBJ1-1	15	CAISESAGDMTEAFF	TGTGCCATCAGTGAGTCAGCAGGGGATATGACTGAAGCTTTCTTT
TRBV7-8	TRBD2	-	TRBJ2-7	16	CASSRRAVAGAYEQYF	TGTGCCAGCAGCCGTCGGGCGGTAGCGGGGGCCTACGAGCAGTACTTC
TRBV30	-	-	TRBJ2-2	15	CAWGGLAGNTGELFF	TGTGCCTGGGGGGGACTCGCAGGGAACACCGGGGAGCTGTTTTTT
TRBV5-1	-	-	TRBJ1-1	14	CASSMGGGNTEAFF	TGCGCCAGCAGCATGGGAGGGGGAAACACTGAAGCTTTCTTT
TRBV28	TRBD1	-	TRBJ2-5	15	CASSRSGTGEETQYF	TGTGCCAGCAGTCGATCCGGGACAGGGGAAGAGACCCAGTACTTC
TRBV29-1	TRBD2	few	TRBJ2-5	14	CSARTSGYQETQYF	TGCAGCGCTAGGACTAGCGGCTACCAAGAGACCCAGTACTTC
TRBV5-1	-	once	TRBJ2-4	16	CASSENSQGGKNIQYF	TGCGCCAGCAGCGAGAACTCACAGGGAGGCAAAAACATTCAGTACTTC
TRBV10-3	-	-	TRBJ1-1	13	CAIREDRGAEAFF	TGTGCCATCAGAGAAGACCGAGGGGCTGAAGCTTTCTTT
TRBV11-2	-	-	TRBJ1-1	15	CASSSTAGRGTEAFF	TGTGCCAGCAGCTCCACAGCGGGTAGGGGCACTGAAGCTTTCTTT
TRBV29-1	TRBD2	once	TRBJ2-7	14	CSVALSGRAYEQYF	TGCAGCGTTGCGCTTAGCGGGAGGGCCTACGAGCAGTACTTC
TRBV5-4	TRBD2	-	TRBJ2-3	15	CASSFGLAGADTQYF	TGTGCCAGCAGCTTTGGCCTAGCGGGAGCCGATACGCAGTATTTT
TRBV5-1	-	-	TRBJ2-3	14	CASSSPEKGDTQYF	TGCGCCAGCAGCTCACCGGAGAAGGGGGATACGCAGTATTTT
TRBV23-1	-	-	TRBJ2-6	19	CASGSVGGQNLSGANVLTF	TGCGCCAGCGGCTCGGTGGGCGGGCAAAATCTCTCTGGGGCCAACGTCCTGACTTTC
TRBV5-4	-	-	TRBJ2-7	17	CASSPSGGYTRAYEQYF	TGTGCCAGCAGCCCAAGTGGGGGATATACTAGGGCCTACGAGCAGTACTTC
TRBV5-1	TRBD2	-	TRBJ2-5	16	CASSLPISGGQETQYF	TGCGCCAGCAGCTTGCCGATTAGCGGGGGACAAGAGACCCAGTACTTC
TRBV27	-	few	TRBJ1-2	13	CASSNNGPYGYTF	TGTGCCAGCAGTAATAACGGACCCTATGGCTACACCTTC
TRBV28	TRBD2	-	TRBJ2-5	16	CASRRPGGESRETQYF	TGTGCCAGCAGAAGACCCGGGGGGGAGTCCCGGGAGACCCAGTACTTC
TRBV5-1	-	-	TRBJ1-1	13	CASSLEDFTEAFF	TGCGCCAGCAGCTTGGAGGACTTCACTGAAGCTTTCTTT
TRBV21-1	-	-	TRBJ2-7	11	CASTAHHEQYF	TGTGCCAGCACAGCCCATCACGAGCAGTACTTC
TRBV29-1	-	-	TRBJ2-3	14	CSVGGGGSGDTQYF	TGCAGCGTTGGGGGAGGGGGATCCGGAGATACGCAGTATTTT
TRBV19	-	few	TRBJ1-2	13	CASRAPGIGGYTF	TGTGCCAGTAGGGCCCCAGGGATAGGTGGCTACACCTTC
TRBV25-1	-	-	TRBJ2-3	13	CASTRPGVDTQYF	TGTGCCAGCACCAGACCGGGGGTAGATACGCAGTATTTT
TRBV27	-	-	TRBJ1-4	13	CASSLSANEKLFF	TGTGCCAGCAGTTTATCTGCTAATGAAAAACTGTTTTTT
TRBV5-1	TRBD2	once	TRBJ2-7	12	CASSLAGDEQYF	TGCGCCAGCAGCCTAGCGGGAGACGAGCAGTACTTC
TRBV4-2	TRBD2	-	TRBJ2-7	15	CASRLGTSDSYEQYF	TGTGCCAGCAGATTAGGGACTAGCGACTCCTACGAGCAGTACTTC
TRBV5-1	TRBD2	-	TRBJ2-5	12	CASSSGRETQYF	TGCGCCAGCAGCTCCGGGAGGGAGACCCAGTACTTC
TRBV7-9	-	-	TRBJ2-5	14	CASSFRDKTETQYF	TGTGCCAGCAGCTTCCGGGACAAGACAGAGACCCAGTACTTC
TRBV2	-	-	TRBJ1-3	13	CASKEAPGYTIYF	TGTGCCAGCAAGGAGGCCCCAGGGTACACCATATATTTT
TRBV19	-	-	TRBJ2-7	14	CASGATGSSYEQYF	TGTGCCAGTGGGGCTACAGGGAGCTCCTACGAGCAGTACTTC
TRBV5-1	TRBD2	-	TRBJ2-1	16	CASSRLAGDSYNEQFF	TGCGCCAGCAGTAGGCTAGCGGGAGACTCCTACAATGAGCAGTTCTTC
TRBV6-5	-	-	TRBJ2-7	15	CASSYSRGSTYEQYF	TGTGCCAGCAGTTACTCGAGGGGAAGCACCTACGAGCAGTACTTC
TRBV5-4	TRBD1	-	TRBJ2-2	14	CASSPGQRTGELFF	TGTGCCAGCAGCCCGGGACAGCGCACCGGGGAGCTGTTTTTT
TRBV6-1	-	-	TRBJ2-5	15	CASSERPRIEETQYF	TGTGCCAGCAGTGAACGCCCTAGAATCGAGGAGACCCAGTACTTC
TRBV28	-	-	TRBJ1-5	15	CASSLDSPRGQPQHF	TGTGCCAGCAGTTTGGATAGCCCCCGGGGTCAGCCCCAGCATTTT
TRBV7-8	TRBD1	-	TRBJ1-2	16	CASSTSYGQGDYGYTF	TGTGCCAGCAGCACCTCATACGGACAGGGTGACTATGGCTACACCTTC
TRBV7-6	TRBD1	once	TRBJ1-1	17	CASSLIGTGILNTEAFF	TGTGCCAGCAGCTTAATCGGGACAGGGATTCTGAACACTGAAGCTTTCTTT
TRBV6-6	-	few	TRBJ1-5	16	CASSYYRQYSNQPQHF	TGTGCCAGCAGTTACTATCGACAATATAGCAATCAGCCCCAGCATTTT
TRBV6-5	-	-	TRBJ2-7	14	CASSYSGGQRAQYF	TGTGCCAGCAGTTACTCGGGCGGCCAACGGGCGCAGTACTTC
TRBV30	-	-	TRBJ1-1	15	CAWSVRDRLNTEAFF	TGTGCCTGGAGTGTACGGGACCGCTTGAACACTGAAGCTTTCTTT
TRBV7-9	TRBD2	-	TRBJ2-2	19	CASSPPSWSSGRANGELFF	TGTGCCAGCAGCCCCCCATCGTGGTCTAGCGGGAGGGCTAACGGGGAGCTGTTTTTT
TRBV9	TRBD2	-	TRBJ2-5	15	CASSAGTSAQETQYF	TGTGCCAGCAGCGCAGGGACTAGCGCACAAGAGACCCAGTACTTC
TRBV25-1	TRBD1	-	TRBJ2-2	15	CASSDSGTGGGELFF	TGTGCCAGCAGTGATTCCGGGACAGGGGGCGGGGAGCTGTTTTTT
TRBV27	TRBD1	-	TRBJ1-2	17	CASSFLPPGQGAYGYTF	TGTGCCAGCAGTTTCCTTCCCCCGGGACAGGGGGCCTATGGCTACACCTTC
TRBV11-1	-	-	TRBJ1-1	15	CASSTERGDDTEAFF	TGTGCCAGCAGTACCGAGAGAGGAGATGACACTGAAGCTTTCTTT
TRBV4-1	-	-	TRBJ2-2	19	CASSQFPVRGGRITGELFF	TGCGCCAGCAGCCAATTTCCCGTAAGGGGGGGGAGAATCACCGGGGAGCTGTTTTTT
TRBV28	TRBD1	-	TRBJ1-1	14	CASSSDRVYTEAFF	TGTGCCAGCAGCTCGGACAGGGTGTACACTGAAGCTTTCTTT
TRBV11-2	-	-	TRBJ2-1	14	CASSLVGGAGPAFF	TGTGCCAGCAGCTTAGTGGGGGGCGCGGGACCAGCGTTCTTC
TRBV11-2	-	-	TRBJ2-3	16	CASSSARVRGTDTQYF	TGTGCCAGCAGCTCCGCTAGGGTAAGGGGCACAGATACGCAGTATTTT
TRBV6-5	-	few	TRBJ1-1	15	CASSYSWDLNTEAFF	TGTGCCAGCAGTTACTCTTGGGACTTGAACACTGAAGCTTTCTTT
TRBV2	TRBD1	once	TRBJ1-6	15	CASSEQGAYNSPLHF	TGTGCCAGCAGTGAACAGGGGGCCTATAATTCACCCCTCCACTTT